A single sample gave rise to the 10 T cell receptor beta chains below, sequenced in a study of blood T cell repertoires in COVID-19. TCRdb keeps only in-frame clones here, not all; method: immunoSEQ multiplex PCR. The data show just over 80,000 clones, 81% seen once. The sequenced sample was peripheral blood. These receptors originate from a man aged 80 or over with acute or convalescent COVID-19.

This chain connects TRBV6-4 to TRBJ1-1; 9 nucleotides match TRBD1. The length of the CDR3 is 14 residues. Germline assignment: CDR1 MRHNA and CDR2 SNTAGT. The J segment lost 1 base and the V segment lost 7 bases, leaving 4 bases of the junction unmatched. The CDR3, as DNA: TGTGCCAGCAAGCCGGGACAGGGGAACACTGAAGCTTTCTTT. Translated: CASKPGQGNTEAFF.

This clone appeared a single time. The V and J genes are TRBV5-8 and TRBJ1-2; D gene unclear. The CDR3 is made up of 14 amino acids. Trimming took off 0 bases at V and 4 bases at J, with 10 bases between the two ends. Germline V lookup: CDR1 SGHTS, CDR2 YDEGEE. The CDR3 region has the DNA TGTGCCAGCAGCTTGGTGGTGGGGAGCTATGGCTACACCTTC. It encodes CASSLVVGSYGYTF.

This clone was seen only a few times. V usage is TRBV7-8 and J usage is TRBJ2-5, with 7 positions matching TRBD2. The CDR3 covers 15 residues. Germline V gene sequence: CDR1 SGHVS, CDR2 FQNEAQ. V lost 5 bases, J lost 0 bases, and 6 bases stayed unmatched. DNA for the CDR3: TGTGCCAGCAGCCTAAACAGCGGGAACCAAGAGACCCAGTACTTC. Residues: CASSLNSGNQETQYF.

This chain connects TRBV5-1 to TRBJ2-5; 10 bases are shared with TRBD2. This CDR3 contains 15 residues. Germline V CDR1 and CDR2: SGHRS, YFSETQ. Losses at the gene ends were 3 bases for V and 2 bases for J; bases not matched to a gene: 4. CDR3 coding DNA: TGCGCCAGCAGCTCTGGACTAGCGGATCAAGAGACCCAGTACTTC. This sequence encodes CASSSGLADQETQYF.

The J gene is TRBJ2-1, the V gene TRBV14, with D maybe TRBD2 (5 bases). CDR1 is SGHDN and CDR2 is FVKESK in the germline V gene. This CDR3 comprises 13 residues. Trimming took 3 bases from V and 4 from J, leaving 7 bases between them. In DNA, the CDR3 is TGTGCCAGCAGCCAGGGAGAGTACAATGAGCAGTTCTTC. Amino acids: CASSQGEYNEQFF.

This chain links TRBV6-5 with TRBJ2-1, with 7 bases fitting TRBD2. V was clipped by 6 bases and J by 0 bases; unmatched bases: 5. The CDR3 length is 15 residues. Germline assignment: CDR1 MNHEY and CDR2 SVGAGI. Written as DNA, the CDR3 is TGTGCCAGCAGAAGTGGCGGGAGCTCCTACAATGAGCAGTTCTTC. Its protein is CASRSGGSSYNEQFF.

The chain couples TRBV5-1 to TRBJ1-4; D gene ambiguous. Germline loops: CDR1 SGHRS, CDR2 YFSETQ. Trimming stripped 1 base from V and 3 bases from J, with 13 bases between. This CDR3 has 16 amino acids. The CDR3 DNA is TGCGCCAGCAGCTTGTCGTTGAGGGCAGCTAATGAAAAACTGTTTTTT. This gives the protein CASSLSLRAANEKLFF. Using reference TRBV5-1 and TRBJ1-4 for the parts outside the CDR3, the full variable domain is KAGVTQTPRYLIKTRGQQVTLSCSPISGHRSVSWYQQTPGQGLQFLFEYFSETQRNKGNFPGRFSGRQFSNSRSEMNVSTLELGDSALYLCASSLSLRAANEKLFFGSGTQLSVL.

The chain recombines TRBV24-1 with TRBJ2-1; 14 bases agree with TRBD2. Unmatched junction bases numbered 7, after V lost 3 bases and J lost 10 bases. This CDR3 contains 16 residues. CDR1 KGHDR and CDR2 SFDVKD come from the germline V gene. DNA for the CDR3: TGTGCCACCAGTGATCCAGCGACTAGCGGGAGGGGGGAGCAGTTCTTC. This codes for CATSDPATSGRGEQFF.

V is TRBV12-5 and J is TRBJ2-3; 7 bases map to TRBD1. The V and J ends lost 6 bases and 6 bases, in that order; junction bases with no gene match: 9. The CDR3 is made up of 14 amino acids. The germline CDR1 and CDR2 sequences are LGHNT and FRNRAP. In nucleotides, the CDR3 is TGTGCTAGTGGGAGACAGGGTAGGAAGGATACGCAGTATTTT. Protein sequence: CASGRQGRKDTQYF.

This chain uses TRBV4-2 with TRBJ2-1; the D gene is possibly TRBD2 (6 bases). The germline gives CDR1 LGHNA, CDR2 YNFKEQ. The V and J ends lost 3 bases and 0 bases respectively, with 15 bases between them. The CDR3 totals 17 residues. This chain's CDR3 is CASSQVLASSSYNEQFF. CDR3 DNA: TGTGCCAGCAGCCAGGTCCTAGCGAGTAGCTCCTACAATGAGCAGTTCTTC.